A selection of T cell receptor beta chains follows, all from one sample in a study of blood T cell repertoires in COVID-19. The method was immunoSEQ multiplex PCR; TCRdb's version includes in-frame clones alone and lacks a portion of them. The data show about 670,000 clones, more than 80% seen once. The sequenced material came from peripheral blood. The receptors derive from a woman under 30 with acute or convalescent COVID-19. Each CDR3 is given with its conserved first and last residue. The D gene is left open where the match is weak. Where a row states a size, it is once, few, many or the class of an expanded clone; other rows omit it.

clone_size | d_call | j_call | v_call | cdr3_aa | cdr3_nt
once | . | TRBJ1-2 | TRBV30 | CAWRRVRGNGYTF | TGTGCCTGGAGGCGTGTACGAGGGAATGGCTACACCTTC
. | . | TRBJ2-1 | TRBV9 | CASSPRDNEQFF | TGTGCCAGCAGCCCAAGAGACAATGAGCAGTTCTTC
. | TRBD1 | TRBJ2-7 | TRBV2 | CASRPGQGVYEQYF | TGTGCCAGCAGGCCCGGACAGGGGGTCTACGAGCAGTACTTC
. | TRBD1 | TRBJ1-2 | TRBV9 | CASSTLDRVYGYTF | TGTGCCAGCAGCACCCTGGACAGGGTCTATGGCTACACCTTC
few | TRBD2 | TRBJ2-5 | TRBV5-8 | CASSLEGTTKTQYF | TGTGCCAGCAGCTTGGAGGGGACTACAAAGACCCAGTACTTC
. | . | TRBJ1-1 | TRBV5-4 | CAEGGIGTEAFF | TGTGCCGAGGGAGGCATTGGCACTGAAGCTTTCTTT
. | . | TRBJ1-3 | TRBV18 | CASSPEGRSGNTIYF | TGTGCCAGCTCACCGGAGGGACGGTCTGGAAACACCATATATTTT
. | . | TRBJ2-7 | TRBV6-2/TRBV6-3 | CASSATLIYEQYF | TGTGCCAGCAGTGCGACACTGATCTACGAGCAGTACTTC
. | TRBD1 | TRBJ1-1 | TRBV5-1 | CASSSTGLSTEAFF | TGCGCCAGCAGCTCGACAGGGCTAAGTACTGAAGCTTTCTTT
. | . | TRBJ1-2 | TRBV5-1 | CASSSRIGPPNYGYTF | TGCGCCAGCAGCTCGCGTATTGGGCCGCCTAACTATGGCTACACCTTC
. | TRBD1 | TRBJ1-5 | TRBV2 | CASSGTGGEYQPQHF | TGTGCCAGCAGCGGGACAGGGGGGGAATATCAGCCCCAGCATTTT
. | TRBD1 | TRBJ1-1 | TRBV11-2 | CASSLGTGMNTEAFF | TGTGCCAGCAGCTTAGGGACAGGCATGAACACTGAAGCTTTCTTT
. | TRBD1 | TRBJ1-2 | TRBV7-9 | CASSARTGRDGYTF | TGTGCCAGCAGCGCCCGGACAGGGAGAGATGGCTACACCTTC
. | . | TRBJ2-1 | TRBV6-2/TRBV6-3 | CASSYSTSRPTYNEQFF | TGTGCCAGCAGTTACTCGACTTCTAGGCCTACCTACAATGAGCAGTTCTTC
. | . | TRBJ2-7 | TRBV27 | CASSRTATLPYEQYF | TGTGCCAGCAGTAGGACAGCGACTCTACCCTACGAGCAGTACTTC
. | TRBD1 | TRBJ1-2 | TRBV7-2 | CASSSNGQGYGYTF | TGTGCCAGCAGCTCCAACGGACAGGGCTATGGCTACACCTTC
. | . | TRBJ1-2 | TRBV6-5 | CAARYGGAPDYGYTF | TGTGCCGCACGATACGGGGGGGCGCCAGACTATGGCTACACCTTC
. | . | TRBJ1-2 | TRBV12-3/TRBV12-4 | CASSFSRVGYTF | TGTGCCAGCAGTTTCTCGAGGGTTGGCTACACCTTC
few | . | TRBJ1-2 | TRBV21-1 | CASSKVGWEDSTGRGYTF | TGTGCCAGCAGCAAAGTCGGGTGGGAGGACTCTACGGGCAGAGGCTACACCTTC
. | TRBD1 | TRBJ2-5 | TRBV5-1 | CASSLATGGLGAQYF | TGCGCCAGCAGCTTGGCGACAGGGGGCCTCGGCGCCCAGTACTTC
. | . | TRBJ2-3 | TRBV3-1/TRBV3-2 | CASSQDGARADTQYF | TGTGCCAGCAGCCAAGATGGGGCAAGGGCAGATACGCAGTATTTT
. | TRBD1 | TRBJ2-5 | TRBV5-4 | CASSPGTGLETQYF | TGTGCCAGCAGCCCCGGGACAGGGTTGGAGACCCAGTACTTC
. | . | TRBJ1-5 | TRBV25-1 | CASSGVGGNQPQHF | TGTGCCAGCAGTGGGGTGGGGGGGAATCAGCCCCAGCATTTT
. | TRBD2 | TRBJ2-7 | TRBV5-5 | CASRTTSGGAYEQYF | TGTGCCAGCAGGACAACTAGCGGGGGTGCCTACGAGCAGTACTTC
. | . | TRBJ1-2 | TRBV12-3/TRBV12-4 | CASSPYRYGYTF | TGTGCCAGCAGTCCTTACCGGTATGGCTACACCTTC
. | TRBD1 | TRBJ2-7 | TRBV9 | CASSPQGAIPYEQYF | TGTGCCAGCAGCCCCCAGGGGGCCATCCCTTACGAGCAGTACTTC